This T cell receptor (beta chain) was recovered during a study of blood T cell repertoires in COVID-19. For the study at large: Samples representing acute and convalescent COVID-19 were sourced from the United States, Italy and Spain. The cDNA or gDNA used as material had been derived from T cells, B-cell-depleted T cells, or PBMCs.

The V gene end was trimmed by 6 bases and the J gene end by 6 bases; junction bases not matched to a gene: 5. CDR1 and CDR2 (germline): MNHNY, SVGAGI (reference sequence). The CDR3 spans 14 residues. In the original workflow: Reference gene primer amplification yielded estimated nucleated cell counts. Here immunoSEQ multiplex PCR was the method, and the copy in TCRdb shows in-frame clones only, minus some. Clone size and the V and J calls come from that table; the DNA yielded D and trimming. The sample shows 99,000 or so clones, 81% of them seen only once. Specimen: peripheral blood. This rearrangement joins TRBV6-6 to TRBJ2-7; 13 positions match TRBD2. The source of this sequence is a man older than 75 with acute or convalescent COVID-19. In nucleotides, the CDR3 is TGTGCCAGCAGCTCCGGGACTAGCGGGATCGAGCAGTACTTC. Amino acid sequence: CASSSGTSGIEQYF.